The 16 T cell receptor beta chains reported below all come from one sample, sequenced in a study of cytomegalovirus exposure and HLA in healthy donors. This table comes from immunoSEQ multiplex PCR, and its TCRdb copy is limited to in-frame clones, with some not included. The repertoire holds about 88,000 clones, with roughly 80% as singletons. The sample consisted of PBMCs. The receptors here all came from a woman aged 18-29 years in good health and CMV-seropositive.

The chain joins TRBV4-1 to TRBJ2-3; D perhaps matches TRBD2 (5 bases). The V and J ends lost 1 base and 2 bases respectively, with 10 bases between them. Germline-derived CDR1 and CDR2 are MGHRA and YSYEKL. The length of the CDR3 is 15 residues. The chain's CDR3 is CASSQVGLFTDTQYF. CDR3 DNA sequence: TGCGCCAGCAGCCAAGTCGGACTTTTCACAGATACGCAGTATTTT.

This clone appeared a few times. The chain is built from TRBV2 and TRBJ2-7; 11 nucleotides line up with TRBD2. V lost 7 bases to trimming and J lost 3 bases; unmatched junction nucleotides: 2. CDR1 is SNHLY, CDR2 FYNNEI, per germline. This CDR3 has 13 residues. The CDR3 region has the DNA TGTGCCAGCAACGGACTAGCGGGCTACGAGCAGTACTTC. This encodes CASNGLAGYEQYF.

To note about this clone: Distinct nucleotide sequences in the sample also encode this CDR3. DNA for the CDR3: TGTGCCAGCAGTTTGAGATACGAGCAGTACTTC. The encoded protein is CASSLRYEQYF. The V call is TRBV28, the J call TRBJ2-7; D unresolved. Trimming took off 3 bases at V and 4 bases at J, with 4 bases between the two ends. Looked up from germline, CDR1 is MDHEN and CDR2 is SYDVKM. The CDR3 contains 11 residues.

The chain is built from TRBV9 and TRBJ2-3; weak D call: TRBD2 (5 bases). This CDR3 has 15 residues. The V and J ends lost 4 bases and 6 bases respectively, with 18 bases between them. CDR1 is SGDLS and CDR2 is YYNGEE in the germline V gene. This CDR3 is CASSPSPLVDDTQYF. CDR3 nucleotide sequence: TGTGCCAGCAGCCCCAGCCCACTAGTCGACGATACGCAGTATTTT.

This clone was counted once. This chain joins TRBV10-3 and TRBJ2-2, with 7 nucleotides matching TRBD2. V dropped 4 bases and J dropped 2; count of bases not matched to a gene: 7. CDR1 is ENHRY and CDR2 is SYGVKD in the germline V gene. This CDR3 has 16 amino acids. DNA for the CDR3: TGTGCCATCAGTGTCGGTGGGGGGGACAACACCGGGGAGCTGTTTTTT. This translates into CAISVGGGDNTGELFF.

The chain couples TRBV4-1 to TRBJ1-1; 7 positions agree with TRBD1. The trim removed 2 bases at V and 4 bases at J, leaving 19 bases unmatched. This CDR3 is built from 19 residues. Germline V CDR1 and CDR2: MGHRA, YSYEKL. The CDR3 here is CASSQTVLRGQRYGTEAFF. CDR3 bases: TGCGCCAGCAGCCAAACGGTTCTCCGGGGACAGCGGTACGGCACTGAAGCTTTCTTT.

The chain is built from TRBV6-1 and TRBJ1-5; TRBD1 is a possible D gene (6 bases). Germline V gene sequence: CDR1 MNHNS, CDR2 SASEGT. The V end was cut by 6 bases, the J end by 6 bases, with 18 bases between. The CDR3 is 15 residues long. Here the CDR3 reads CASRYGLQGIQPQHF. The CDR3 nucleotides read TGTGCCAGCAGATACGGACTCCAGGGGATTCAGCCCCAGCATTTT.

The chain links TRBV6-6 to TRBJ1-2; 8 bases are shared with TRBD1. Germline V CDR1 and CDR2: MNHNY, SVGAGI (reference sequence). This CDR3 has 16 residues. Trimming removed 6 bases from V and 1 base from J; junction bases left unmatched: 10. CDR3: CASSLDLTGVNYGYTF. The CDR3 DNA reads TGTGCCAGCAGCCTGGACCTGACAGGGGTTAACTATGGCTACACCTTC.

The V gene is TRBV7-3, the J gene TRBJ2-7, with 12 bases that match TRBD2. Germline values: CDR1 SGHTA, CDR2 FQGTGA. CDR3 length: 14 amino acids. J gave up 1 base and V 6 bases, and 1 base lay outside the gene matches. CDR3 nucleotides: TGTGCCAGCAGTACTAGCGGGGGGTCCTACGAGCAGTACTTC. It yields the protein CASSTSGGSYEQYF.

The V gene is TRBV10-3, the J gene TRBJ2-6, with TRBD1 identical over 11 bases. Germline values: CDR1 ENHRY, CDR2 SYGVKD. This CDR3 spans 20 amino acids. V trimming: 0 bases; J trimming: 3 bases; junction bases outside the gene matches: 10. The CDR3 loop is CAISESWTGGQGDGANVLTF. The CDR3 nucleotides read TGTGCCATCAGTGAGTCCTGGACAGGGGGCCAGGGAGATGGGGCCAACGTCCTGACTTTC.

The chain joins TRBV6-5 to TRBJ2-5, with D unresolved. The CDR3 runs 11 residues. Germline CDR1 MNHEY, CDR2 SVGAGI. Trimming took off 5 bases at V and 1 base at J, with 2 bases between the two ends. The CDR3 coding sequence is TGTGCCAGCAGTCTCCAAGAGACCCAGTACTTC. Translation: CASSLQETQYF.

The CDR3 DNA sequence: TGTGCCTGGAGTGTAAGGCCCGGGACAGTCTATCCTTCCCAACAGCTAAGATATGGCTACACCTTC. Its protein product is CAWSVRPGTVYPSQQLRYGYTF. The rearrangement links TRBV30 to TRBJ1-2; 7 bases align to TRBD1. CDR1 is GTSNPN, CDR2 SVGIG, per germline (reference sequence). V lost 0 bases, J lost 5 bases, and 30 bases stayed unmatched. The CDR3 extends over 22 amino acids.

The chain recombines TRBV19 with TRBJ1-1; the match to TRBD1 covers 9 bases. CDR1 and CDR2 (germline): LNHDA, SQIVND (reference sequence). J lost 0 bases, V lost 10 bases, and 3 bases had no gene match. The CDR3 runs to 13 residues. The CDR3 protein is CATDRGLNTEAFF. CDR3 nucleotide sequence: TGTGCCACAGACAGGGGGTTGAACACTGAAGCTTTCTTT.

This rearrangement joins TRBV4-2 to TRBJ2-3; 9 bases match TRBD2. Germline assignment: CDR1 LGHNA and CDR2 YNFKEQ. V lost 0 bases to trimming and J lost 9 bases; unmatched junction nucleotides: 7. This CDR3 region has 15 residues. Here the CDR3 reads CASSQDERGAATQYF. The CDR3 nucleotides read TGTGCCAGCAGCCAAGACGAGCGGGGGGCCGCCACGCAGTATTTT.

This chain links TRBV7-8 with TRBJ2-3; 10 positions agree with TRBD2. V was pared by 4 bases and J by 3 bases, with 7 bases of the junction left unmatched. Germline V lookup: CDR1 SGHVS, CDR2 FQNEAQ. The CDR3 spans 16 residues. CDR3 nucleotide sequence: TGTGCCAGCAGCTCCATGATAGCGGGGGGTACAGATACGCAGTATTTT. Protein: CASSSMIAGGTDTQYF.

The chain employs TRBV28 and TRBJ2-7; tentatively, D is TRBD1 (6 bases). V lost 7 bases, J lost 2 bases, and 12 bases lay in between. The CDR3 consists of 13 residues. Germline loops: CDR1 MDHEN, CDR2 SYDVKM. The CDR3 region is CASTQRGTYEQYF. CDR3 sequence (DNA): TGTGCCAGCACCCAAAGGGGGACCTACGAGCAGTACTTC.